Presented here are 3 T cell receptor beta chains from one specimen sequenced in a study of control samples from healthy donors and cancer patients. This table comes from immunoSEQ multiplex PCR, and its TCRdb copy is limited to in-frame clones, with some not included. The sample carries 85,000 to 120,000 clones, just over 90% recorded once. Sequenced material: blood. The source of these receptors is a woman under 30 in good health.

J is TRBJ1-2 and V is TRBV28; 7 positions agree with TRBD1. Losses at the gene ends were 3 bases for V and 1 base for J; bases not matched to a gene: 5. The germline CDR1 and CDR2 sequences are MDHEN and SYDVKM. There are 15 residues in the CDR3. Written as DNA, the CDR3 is TGTGCCAGCAGTTTTGGGACAGCCCATAACTATGGCTACACCTTC. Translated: CASSFGTAHNYGYTF.

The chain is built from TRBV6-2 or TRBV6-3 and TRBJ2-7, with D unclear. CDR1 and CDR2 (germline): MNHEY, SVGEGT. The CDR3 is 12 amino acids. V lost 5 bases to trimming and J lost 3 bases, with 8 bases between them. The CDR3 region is CASSLPDYEQYF. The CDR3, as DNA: TGTGCCAGCAGTCTCCCTGACTACGAGCAGTACTTC.

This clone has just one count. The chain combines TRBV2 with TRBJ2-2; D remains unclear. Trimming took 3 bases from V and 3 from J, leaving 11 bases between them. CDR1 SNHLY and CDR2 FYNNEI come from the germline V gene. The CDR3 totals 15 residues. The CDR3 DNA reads TGTGCCAGCAGTGAGAAGGACCCCTACACCGGGGAGCTGTTTTTT. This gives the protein CASSEKDPYTGELFF. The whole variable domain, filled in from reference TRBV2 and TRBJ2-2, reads EPEVTQTPSHQVTQMGQEVILRCVPISNHLYFYWYRQILGQKVEFLVSFYNNEISEKSEIFDDQFSVERPDGSNFTLKIRSTKLEDSAMYFCASSEKDPYTGELFFGEGSRLTVL.